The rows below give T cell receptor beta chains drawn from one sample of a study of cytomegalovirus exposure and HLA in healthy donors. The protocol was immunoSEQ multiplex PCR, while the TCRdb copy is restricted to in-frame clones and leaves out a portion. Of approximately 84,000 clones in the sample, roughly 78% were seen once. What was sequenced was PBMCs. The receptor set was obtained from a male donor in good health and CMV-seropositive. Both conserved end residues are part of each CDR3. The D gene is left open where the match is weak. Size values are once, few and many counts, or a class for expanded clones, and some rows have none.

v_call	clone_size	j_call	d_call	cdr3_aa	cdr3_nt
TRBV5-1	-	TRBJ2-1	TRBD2	CASSRGLSSGSNEQFF	TGCGCCAGCAGCCGGGGGCTATCTAGCGGGAGCAATGAGCAGTTCTTC
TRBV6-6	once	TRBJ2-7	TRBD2	CASRQAGLAGVEQYF	TGTGCCAGCAGGCAAGCGGGACTAGCGGGAGTTGAGCAGTACTTC
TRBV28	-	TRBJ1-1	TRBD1	CASSPVGTGLGITEAFF	TGTGCCAGCAGTCCTGTGGGGACAGGGCTCGGTATCACTGAAGCTTTCTTT
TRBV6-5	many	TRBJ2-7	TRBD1	CASRRDRKSYEQYF	TGTGCCAGCAGGAGGGACAGGAAATCCTACGAGCAGTACTTC
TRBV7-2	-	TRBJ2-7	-	CASSLSGGIGNEQYF	TGTGCCAGCAGCTTATCGGGTGGGATCGGGAACGAGCAGTACTTC
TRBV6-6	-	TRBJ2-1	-	CASSPAGRYNEQFF	TGTGCCAGCAGCCCCGCGGGTCGCTACAATGAGCAGTTCTTC
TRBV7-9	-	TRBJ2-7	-	CASSSGVLRWEQYF	TGTGCCAGCAGCTCGGGGGTCCTGAGATGGGAGCAGTACTTC
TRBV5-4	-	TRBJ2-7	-	CASSHHGGSYEQYF	TGTGCCAGCAGCCATCATGGCGGCTCCTACGAGCAGTACTTC
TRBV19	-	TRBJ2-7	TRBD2	CASSDLTSGKSLYEQYF	TGTGCCAGTAGCGACCTAACTAGCGGGAAGTCCCTCTACGAGCAGTACTTC
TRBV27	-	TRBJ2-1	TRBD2	CASRPSGRGNEQFF	TGTGCCAGCAGACCTAGCGGGAGGGGGAATGAGCAGTTCTTC
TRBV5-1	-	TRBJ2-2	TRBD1	CASSWDSPNTGELFF	TGCGCCAGCAGCTGGGACAGCCCGAACACCGGGGAGCTGTTTTTT
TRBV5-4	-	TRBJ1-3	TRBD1	CASRDRDRGRSPIYF	TGTGCCAGCAGGGATAGAGACAGGGGGCGAAGCCCCATATATTTT
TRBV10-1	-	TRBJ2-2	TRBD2	CASSDQRGATGELFF	TGCGCCAGCAGTGACCAGCGGGGGGCCACCGGGGAGCTGTTTTTT
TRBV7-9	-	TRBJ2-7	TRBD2	CASSPGLAVAYEQYF	TGTGCCAGCAGCCCGGGACTAGCGGTCGCCTACGAGCAGTACTTC
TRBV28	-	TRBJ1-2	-	CASRTQSNYGYTF	TGTGCCAGCAGAACACAAAGTAACTATGGCTACACCTTC
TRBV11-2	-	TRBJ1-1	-	CASSLDRRGNTEAFF	TGTGCCAGCAGCTTAGACCGCAGGGGTAACACTGAAGCTTTCTTT
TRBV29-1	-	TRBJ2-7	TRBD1	CSVLGQGVTYEQYF	TGCAGCGTTCTGGGACAGGGTGTAACCTACGAGCAGTACTTC
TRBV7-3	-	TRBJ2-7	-	CASSPRGGHQYF	TGTGCCAGCAGCCCCAGGGGTGGGCATCAGTACTTC
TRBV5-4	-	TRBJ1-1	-	CASSFGLVTTEAFF	TGTGCCAGCAGCTTCGGGTTAGTGACCACTGAAGCTTTCTTT
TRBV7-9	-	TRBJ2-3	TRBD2	CASSSGLAGAGDTQYF	TGTGCCAGCAGCTCGGGACTAGCGGGAGCAGGAGATACGCAGTATTTT
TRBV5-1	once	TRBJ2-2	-	CASSLGRNTGELFF	TGCGCCAGCAGCTTGGGTCGGAACACCGGGGAGCTGTTTTTT
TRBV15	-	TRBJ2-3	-	CATSRGRGLTQYF	TGTGCCACCAGCAGAGGAAGGGGACTTACGCAGTATTTT
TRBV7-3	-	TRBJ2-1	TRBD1	CASSAGDRVYNEQFF	TGTGCCAGCAGCGCCGGAGACAGGGTCTACAATGAGCAGTTCTTC
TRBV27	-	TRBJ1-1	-	CASSSIRALGAFF	TGTGCCAGCAGTTCAATCAGGGCTCTGGGGGCTTTCTTT
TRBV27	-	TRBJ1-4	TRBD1	CASSSTGAHEKLFF	TGTGCCAGCAGCTCGACAGGGGCTCATGAAAAACTGTTTTTT
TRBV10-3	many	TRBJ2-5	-	CAISGQKETQYF	TGTGCCATCAGTGGACAGAAAGAGACCCAGTACTTC
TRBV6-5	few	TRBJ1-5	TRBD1	CASRALGQGNQPQHF	TGTGCCAGCAGAGCCCTCGGACAGGGCAATCAGCCCCAGCATTTT
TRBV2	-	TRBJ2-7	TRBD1	CASRRGTGTVNYEQYF	TGTGCCAGCAGGAGAGGGACGGGGACAGTTAACTACGAGCAGTACTTC
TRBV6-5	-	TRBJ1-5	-	CASSDRPNQPQHF	TGTGCCAGCAGTGACAGACCCAATCAGCCCCAGCATTTT
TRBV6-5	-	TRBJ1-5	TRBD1	CASSPTGGQPQHF	TGTGCCAGCAGCCCGACAGGGGGTCAGCCCCAGCATTTT
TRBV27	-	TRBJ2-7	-	CASSLSSSDYEQYF	TGTGCCAGCAGTTTATCGAGTAGCGACTACGAGCAGTACTTC
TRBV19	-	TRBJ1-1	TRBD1	CASSIVGQGGTEAFF	TGTGCCAGTAGTATAGTGGGACAGGGGGGCACTGAAGCTTTCTTT
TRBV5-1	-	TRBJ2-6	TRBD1	CASTGTGVSGANVLTF	TGCGCCAGTACCGGGACAGGCGTCTCTGGGGCCAACGTCCTGACTTTC
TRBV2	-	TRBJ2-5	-	CASSTLTWTRGEGETQYF	TGTGCCAGCAGTACACTTACATGGACCAGGGGGGAAGGCGAGACCCAGTACTTC
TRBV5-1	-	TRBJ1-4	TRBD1	CASSLQPQGVTNEKLFF	TGCGCCAGCAGCTTGCAACCCCAGGGGGTCACTAATGAAAAACTGTTTTTT
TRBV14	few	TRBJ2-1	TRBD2	CASSQEGLAGGAYNEQFF	TGTGCCAGCAGCCAAGAAGGGCTAGCGGGAGGTGCCTACAATGAGCAGTTCTTC
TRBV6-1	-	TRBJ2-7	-	CASSDRRGSYEQYF	TGTGCCAGCAGTGACCGACGGGGATCCTACGAGCAGTACTTC
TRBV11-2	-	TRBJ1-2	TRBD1	CASSPRDRGNYGYTF	TGTGCCAGCAGCCCGAGGGACAGGGGGAACTATGGCTACACCTTC
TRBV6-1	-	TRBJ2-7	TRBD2	CASSALAGDGEQYF	TGTGCCAGCAGTGCACTAGCGGGGGATGGGGAGCAGTACTTC
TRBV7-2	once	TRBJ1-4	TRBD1	CASSLDSGGVGEKLFF	TGTGCCAGCAGCTTAGACTCAGGGGGCGTCGGGGAAAAACTGTTTTTT
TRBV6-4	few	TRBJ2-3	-	CASSDSWDTPQYF	TGTGCCAGCAGTGACTCCTGGGACACGCCGCAGTATTTT
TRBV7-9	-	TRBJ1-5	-	CASSLVGQGGGNQPQHF	TGTGCCAGCAGCTTAGTCGGCCAGGGTGGGGGCAATCAGCCCCAGCATTTT
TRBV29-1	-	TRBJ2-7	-	CSVLTTVYEQYF	TGCAGCGTATTGACTACTGTCTACGAGCAGTACTTC
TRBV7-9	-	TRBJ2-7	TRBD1	CASSCPPDRGRGEQYF	TGTGCCAGCAGTTGCCCACCGGACAGGGGGCGAGGGGAGCAGTACTTC
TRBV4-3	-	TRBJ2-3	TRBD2	CASSHLLDSGSVTDTQYF	TGCGCCAGCAGCCACCTTTTGGATAGCGGGAGTGTCACAGATACGCAGTATTTT
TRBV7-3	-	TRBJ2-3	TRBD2	CASSDSSGRADTQYF	TGTGCCAGCAGCGACTCTAGCGGGAGGGCAGATACGCAGTATTTT
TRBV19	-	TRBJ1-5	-	CASSWRAGYSNQPQHF	TGTGCCAGTAGTTGGCGTGCAGGCTATAGCAATCAGCCCCAGCATTTT
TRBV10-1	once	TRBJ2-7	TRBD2	CASSLASGSLEQYF	TGCGCCAGCAGTTTGGCTAGCGGGAGCCTCGAGCAGTACTTC
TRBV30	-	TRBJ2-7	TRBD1	CAWSRGQGSGEQYF	TGTGCCTGGAGTCGCGGACAGGGGTCAGGCGAGCAGTACTTC
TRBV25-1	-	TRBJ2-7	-	CASSDRAWSYEQYF	TGTGCCAGCAGTGACAGGGCTTGGTCCTACGAGCAGTACTTC
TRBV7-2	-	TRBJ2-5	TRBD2	CASNRDYERAQYF	TGTGCCAGCAATCGGGACTACGAGAGGGCCCAGTACTTC
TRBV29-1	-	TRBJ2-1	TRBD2	CSVVPSGSKQFF	TGCAGCGTTGTTCCTAGCGGGAGTAAGCAGTTCTTC
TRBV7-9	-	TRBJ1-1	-	CASSLVGRGNTEAFF	TGTGCCAGCAGCTTAGTAGGTAGGGGGAACACTGAAGCTTTCTTT
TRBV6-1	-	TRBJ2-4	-	CASRNGQTNIQYF	TGTGCCAGCAGAAACGGACAGACAAACATTCAGTACTTC
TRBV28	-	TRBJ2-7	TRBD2	CASSLGAGVFYEQYF	TGTGCCAGCAGTTTGGGCGCGGGAGTTTTTTACGAGCAGTACTTC